These 23 T cell receptor beta chains originate from one sample sequenced in a study of T cell repertoires in cytomegalovirus infection. TCRdb redid the calling of the reads with MiXCR, one entry per CDR3 protein. The sample has roughly 230,000 distinct CDR3 sequences, 9% to 15% seen once. The source material was PBMCs. Receptor source: a human donor in good health (CMV status not recorded). Some clones in this sample may be carry-over from other donors' samples.

This clonotype was detected only a few times. The chain employs TRBV28 and TRBJ2-5; D gene uncertain. The ends were cut back, 5 bases at V and 2 bases at J, with 15 bases in the middle. The CDR3 runs 15 residues. CDR1 MDHEN and CDR2 SYDVKM come from the germline V gene. CDR3 loop: CASSPNTRVQETQYF. The CDR3 nucleotides are TGTGCCAGCAGTCCTAATACCCGGGTTCAAGAGACCCAGTACTTC.

This clonotype was seen a few times. V is TRBV27 and J is TRBJ2-1, with no clear D. Germline V gives CDR1 MNHEY, CDR2 SMNVEV (reference sequence). The ends were cut back, 6 bases at V and 4 bases at J, with 10 bases in the middle. The CDR3 length is 13 residues. As DNA, the CDR3 is TGTGCCAGCAGCCATGGGGTGTACAATGAGCAGTTCTTC. It encodes CASSHGVYNEQFF.

This clonotype showed up many times. The chain uses TRBV7-3 and TRBJ2-5; TRBD2 aligns across 8 bases. Losses at the gene ends were 4 bases for V and 1 base for J; bases not matched to a gene: 5. This CDR3 spans 15 amino acids. Germline CDR1 SGHTA, CDR2 FQGTGA. CDR3 residues: CASSSTGTSQETQYF. CDR3 sequence (DNA): TGTGCCAGCAGCTCCACCGGGACTAGCCAAGAGACCCAGTACTTC.

Comment on this clonotype: This may arise from a read error, as a much more abundant clone is one base away. The chain couples TRBV5-3 to TRBJ2-5; TRBD1 might be the D (5 bases). TRBV5-3 is labeled an ORF, and its function is uncertain. The CDR3 extends over 15 amino acids. CDR3 sequence (DNA): TGTGCCAGCAGCTTGGAGACAGCCTACCTAGAGACCCAGTACTTC. Protein product: CASSLETAYLETQYF.

This clonotype was observed a few times. CDR3 DNA sequence: TGTGCCAGCAGCCTTCGGGAGGCCACCTACGAGCAGTACTTC. Its translation: CASSLREATYEQYF. The chain carries TRBV3-1 and TRBJ2-7, with TRBD2 identical over 7 bases. This CDR3 has 14 amino acids. From germline, CDR1 is LGHDT and CDR2 YNNKEL (reference sequence). V was clipped by 4 bases and J by 2 bases; unmatched bases: 5.

This clonotype came up many times. V usage is TRBV7-2 and J usage is TRBJ2-7, with D unclear. The germline V gene has CDR1 SGHTA and CDR2 FQGNSA. Trimming stripped 3 bases from V and 6 bases from J, with 12 bases between. The CDR3 runs to 13 residues. CDR3 region: CASSLNSGSEQYF. As DNA, the CDR3 is TGTGCCAGCAGCTTGAATAGTGGTAGCGAGCAGTACTTC.

The sample holds many counts of this clonotype. This chain uses TRBV28 with TRBJ1-5; D might be TRBD1 (5 bases). Germline CDR1 and CDR2: MDHEN and SYDVKM. The length of the CDR3 is 13 residues. Trimming pared 5 bases from V and 9 bases from J, leaving 14 bases between. CDR3 DNA sequence: TGTGCCAGCAGTGTGCAGGGCCCTCGGCCCCAGCATTTT. This translates into CASSVQGPRPQHF.

This clonotype was found many times. This could be a read error, since a much larger clone is one nucleotide away. The chain recombines TRBV7-2 with TRBJ1-2; tentative D call: TRBD1 (6 bases). The CDR3 has 13 residues. Looked up from germline, CDR1 is SGHTA and CDR2 is FQGNSA. V shed 1 base and J shed 4 bases, with 7 bases lying between them. The CDR3 is CASSLGTVYGYTF. As DNA, the CDR3 is TGTGCCAGCAGCTTAGGGACAGTCTATGGCTACACCTTC.

At least ten counts were recorded for this clonotype. The V and J genes are TRBV28 and TRBJ1-2, with D uncertain. V lost 2 bases, J lost 4 bases, and 17 bases lay in between. This CDR3 is built from 16 residues. CDR1 MDHEN and CDR2 SYDVKM come from the germline V gene. Written as DNA, the CDR3 is TGTGCCAGCAGTTTACCCCCAGAGGGAGGTGGCTATGGCTACACCTTC. It encodes CASSLPPEGGGYGYTF.

This clonotype appeared many times. The chain uses TRBV7-8 and TRBJ2-3, with a weak D call TRBD2 (5 bases). In germline, CDR1 is SGHVS, CDR2 FQNEAQ. Between the trimmed V and J ends, which lost 0 bases and 4 bases, there was a span of 11 bases. The CDR3 sequence is 15 residues long. The CDR3 nucleotides are TGTGCCAGCAGCTTAGCGTCGGGGAAAGCAGATACGCAGTATTTT. Its translation is CASSLASGKADTQYF.

This rearrangement joins TRBV20-1 to TRBJ2-3; D call uncertain. The CDR3 consists of 15 residues. CDR1 DFQATT and CDR2 SNEGSKA come from the germline V gene (reference sequence). Trimming stripped 5 bases from V and 2 bases from J, with 17 bases between. CDR3 residues: CSAPSRAVDTDTQYF. As DNA, the CDR3 is TGCAGTGCTCCCTCCCGAGCCGTCGACACAGATACGCAGTATTTT.

This clonotype has only a few counts. This sequence joins TRBV7-9 and TRBJ2-7; D gene ambiguous. Germline CDR1 and CDR2: SEHNR and FQNEAQ (reference sequence). Trimming removed 4 bases from V and 2 bases from J, with 9 bases in between. The CDR3 is 13 residues long. The CDR3 coding sequence is TGTGCCAGCAGCTACCTTCGGCCCTACGAGCAGTACTTC. Amino acid sequence: CASSYLRPYEQYF.

This clonotype was detected only a few times. The J gene is TRBJ2-1, the V gene TRBV19; the match to TRBD1 covers 11 bases. CDR1 LNHDA and CDR2 SQIVND come from the germline V gene (reference sequence). V gave up 8 bases and J gave up 8 bases; unmatched junction bases: 11. The CDR3 is 15 amino acids. The CDR3 reads CASDTGTGGTDEQFF. CDR3 coding DNA: TGTGCCAGTGACACCGGGACAGGGGGTACGGATGAGCAGTTCTTC.

There are many counts of this clonotype. This chain joins TRBV7-2 and TRBJ2-5; D perhaps matches TRBD2 (6 bases). CDR3 length: 16 residues. Germline values: CDR1 SGHTA, CDR2 FQGNSA. V dropped 1 base and J dropped 2 bases, with 14 bases sitting between them. The DNA of the CDR3 is TGTGCCAGCAGCTTAGGGGGAGGAGGCGTTCAAGAGACCCAGTACTTC. Protein: CASSLGGGGVQETQYF.

This clonotype came up many times. The rearrangement links TRBV25-1 to TRBJ1-1; the D gene is possibly TRBD1 (6 bases). This CDR3 spans 13 amino acids. Per germline, CDR1 MGHDK and CDR2 SYGVNS. Trimming removed 4 bases at V and 3 bases at J, with 9 bases between. The CDR3 DNA sequence: TGTGCCAGCAGTGGCAGGGGAGACACTGAAGCTTTCTTT. It yields the protein CASSGRGDTEAFF.

The table lists this clonotype with many counts. The rearrangement links TRBV7-9 to TRBJ1-1, with 7 bases fitting TRBD1. Germline V lookup: CDR1 SEHNR, CDR2 FQNEAQ (reference sequence). This CDR3 comprises 15 residues. With V trimmed by 7 bases and J by 3 bases, 11 bases remained unmatched. The CDR3 spells CASKLTGAADTEAFF. The CDR3 nucleotides are TGTGCCAGCAAATTAACAGGGGCGGCGGACACTGAAGCTTTCTTT.

At least ten counts were recorded for this clonotype. The rearrangement uses TRBV6-6 and TRBJ1-1; 7 nucleotides match TRBD1. Losses at the gene ends were 0 bases for V and 3 bases for J; bases not matched to a gene: 4. The CDR3 contains 15 residues. Germline V gives CDR1 MNHNY, CDR2 SVGAGI (reference sequence). Here the CDR3 reads CASSYSIRGHTEAFF. The CDR3 nucleotides are TGTGCCAGCAGTTACTCGATAAGGGGGCACACTGAAGCTTTCTTT.

This clonotype was picked up many times. The DNA of the CDR3 is TGTGCCAGCAGCTTAGCGCAGGTGGGGGGCGAGCAGTACTTC. This codes for CASSLAQVGGEQYF. This chain links TRBV7-9 with TRBJ2-7; a weak D match, TRBD2 (6 bases). The V gene lost 0 bases and the J gene lost 6 bases, with 12 bases spanning the gap. CDR3 length: 14 amino acids. Germline V lookup: CDR1 SEHNR, CDR2 FQNEAQ (reference sequence). Full variable domain (missing parts from reference TRBV7-9 and TRBJ2-7): DTGVSQNPRHKITKRGQNVTFRCDPISEHNRLYWYRQTLGQGPEFLTYFQNEAQLEKSRLLSDRFSAERPKGSFSTLEIQRTEQGDSAMYLCASSLAQVGGEQYFGPGTRLTVT.

This clonotype was counted many times. V gene TRBV28 combines with J gene TRBJ2-7; the match to TRBD1 covers 7 bases. The CDR3 totals 17 residues. V was pared by 8 bases and J by 1 base, with 17 bases of the junction left unmatched. The V gene's germline CDR1 is MDHEN and CDR2 SYDVKM. This CDR3 reads CASLPGGAQLDSYEQYF. The CDR3 nucleotides are TGTGCCAGCCTCCCAGGGGGTGCGCAGTTAGATTCCTACGAGCAGTACTTC.

This clonotype was seen ten or more times. V usage is TRBV28 and J usage is TRBJ2-4; no clear D. Germline CDR1 reads MDHEN; CDR2 reads SYDVKM. The CDR3 extends over 13 amino acids. Trimming cost V 6 bases and J 5 bases, with 11 bases left between them. The CDR3 DNA reads as TGTGCCAGCAGAGAGGACGCTGAAAACATTCAGTACTTC. It yields the protein CASREDAENIQYF.

The chain has TRBV2 and TRBJ2-3, with D unclear. The CDR3 has 14 residues. The germline gives CDR1 SNHLY, CDR2 FYNNEI. V lost 3 bases and J lost 0, with 7 bases in between. CDR3 region: CASSEGSSTDTQYF. CDR3 nucleotides: TGTGCCAGCAGTGAGGGCAGTAGCACAGATACGCAGTATTTT.

This clonotype has at least ten counts. Written as DNA, the CDR3 is TGTGCCAGCAGCCCATTGACAGGGTCCAACGTCCTGACTTTC. Protein product: CASSPLTGSNVLTF. This rearrangement joins TRBV28 to TRBJ2-6; 7 nucleotides line up with TRBD1. The V gene end was trimmed by 6 bases and the J gene end by 8 bases; junction bases not matched to a gene: 7. This CDR3 has 14 amino acids. In germline, CDR1 is MDHEN, CDR2 SYDVKM.

This clonotype was observed a handful of times. The gene calls are TRBV3-1 and TRBJ2-1, with TRBD2 as a possible D gene (6 bases). The V end lost 4 bases, the J end lost 9 bases, and 22 bases lay between the germline ends. This CDR3 spans 16 amino acids. Germline assignment: CDR1 LGHDT and CDR2 YNNKEL (reference sequence). CDR3: CASSLTRDSRKSEQFF. CDR3 sequence (DNA): TGTGCCAGCAGCCTGACCCGGGACTCGAGAAAATCTGAGCAGTTCTTC.